The subject of this entry is one T cell receptor (beta chain). This sample is drawn from a study of blood T cell repertoires in COVID-19. In the source study's methods: Nucleated cell number was recorded as an estimate derived from reference gene primer amplification. Sequencing used immunoSEQ multiplex PCR; TCRdb keeps in-frame clones, though not all of them. V and J calls plus clone size are reproduced from that table; the DNA served to infer D and trimming. The sample records some 55,000 clones, 65% to 85% being singletons. Trimming cost V 2 bases and J 4 bases, with 11 bases left between them. The germline V gene has CDR1 MGHRA and CDR2 YSYEKL. The CDR3 runs 14 residues.

The chain couples TRBV4-1 to TRBJ1-1, with D maybe TRBD1 (5 bases). The sample comprised peripheral blood. The receptor comes from a man between 65 and 80 years old with active or convalescent COVID-19. DNA of the CDR3: TGCGCCAGCAGCCAATCAGGGTTAGGCACTGAAGCTTTCTTT. Translating it yields CASSQSGLGTEAFF.